This T cell receptor beta chain is drawn from a study of beta chain features in type 1 diabetes. Expressed TCRB transcripts were sequenced after all isolated RNA was converted to cDNA. TCRdb keeps only in-frame clones here, not all; method: immunoSEQ multiplex PCR. This sample has hundreds of thousands of clones; roughly 13% occur once, and the top ten carry less than 0.025%. The table lists this clone with a few counts. The antigen is unknown. One junction end disagrees with the germline gene, perhaps due to a read error. Study-level findings and limits: Type 1 diabetes patients had fewer VDJ junction insertions and more deletions. Among all four CD4+ subsets, Type 1 diabetes patients had TCRB CDR3s that were moderately but significantly shorter.

This CDR3 comprises 14 residues. Germline CDR1 is SSHAT and CDR2 is FNYEAQ (reference sequence). The sequencing input was naive CD4+ T cells from blood. The V and J genes are TRBV7-7 and TRBJ2-5; D remains ambiguous. This receptor was taken from a man in his late teens or twenties with type 1 diabetes. Here the CDR3 reads CASSPRSRSFTQYF. CDR3 nucleotides: TGTGCTAGCAGCCCGCGGTCACGCTCATTCACCCAGTACTTC.